One sample yielded the 19 T cell receptor beta chains listed below, sequenced in a study of cytomegalovirus exposure and HLA in healthy donors. TCRdb's table, derived via immunoSEQ multiplex PCR, lists solely in-frame clones and lacks some. Among about 170,000 clones listed, approximately 96% were seen once. Sequencing was done on a sample of PBMCs. These TCRs come from a woman between 18 and 29 years old in good health and CMV-seronegative.

The V gene is TRBV5-1, the J gene TRBJ2-5, with 8 bases identical to TRBD2. This CDR3 spans 16 amino acids. Germline values: CDR1 SGHRS, CDR2 YFSETQ. V was pared by 0 bases and J by 1 base, with 5 bases of the junction left unmatched. The CDR3 sequence is CASSLGRGAVQETQYF. Written as DNA, the CDR3 is TGCGCCAGCAGCTTGGGGCGGGGGGCGGTCCAAGAGACCCAGTACTTC.

The chain joins TRBV6-6 to TRBJ2-1, with a weak D call TRBD2 (7 bases). The CDR3 spans 15 residues. CDR1 is MNHNY, CDR2 SVGAGI, per germline (reference sequence). The germline V and J ends were trimmed by 3 bases and 7 bases, with 16 bases remaining between them. The CDR3 sequence is CASSYGGGSVNEQFF. In nucleotides, the CDR3 is TGTGCCAGCAGTTATGGCGGGGGCAGTGTAAATGAGCAGTTCTTC.

This chain connects TRBV6-5 to TRBJ1-1; 7 bases match TRBD1. V dropped 6 bases and J dropped 1; count of bases not matched to a gene: 5. CDR1 is MNHEY, CDR2 SVGAGI, per germline. The CDR3 sequence is 14 residues long. Here the CDR3 reads CASRRTGRNTEAFF. The CDR3 DNA reads TGTGCCAGCAGACGGACAGGTCGGAACACTGAAGCTTTCTTT.

The chain recombines TRBV10-3 with TRBJ1-5, with 9 bases identical to TRBD1. The CDR3 is 14 residues long. J gave up 3 bases and V 7 bases, and 4 bases lay outside the gene matches. The germline V gene has CDR1 ENHRY and CDR2 SYGVKD. CDR3 loop: CAIKGDRDNQPQHF. CDR3 bases: TGTGCCATCAAGGGGGACAGGGACAATCAGCCCCAGCATTTT.

This sequence joins TRBV10-3 and TRBJ1-2, with 7 bases that match TRBD1. The CDR3 has 15 residues. Germline CDR1 reads ENHRY; CDR2 reads SYGVKD. Trimming removed 3 bases from V and 2 bases from J; junction bases left unmatched: 6. The CDR3 spells CAISDQGGENYGYTF. Written as DNA, the CDR3 is TGTGCCATCAGTGACCAAGGGGGCGAGAACTATGGCTACACCTTC.

The V call is TRBV25-1, the J call TRBJ2-1; possible D gene TRBD2, 5 bases. The V end lost 2 bases, the J end lost 10 bases, and 12 bases lay between the germline ends. This CDR3 has 13 amino acids. Germline-derived CDR1 and CDR2 are MGHDK and SYGVNS. DNA for the CDR3: TGTGCCAGCAGTGAAAGAGGGTTAGGAGAGCAGTTCTTC. Protein sequence: CASSERGLGEQFF. The variable domain in full, with the rest retrieved from reference TRBV25-1 and TRBJ2-1, is EADIYQTPRYLVIGTGKKITLECSQTMGHDKMYWYQQDPGMELHLIHYSYGVNSTEKGDLSSESTVSRIRTEHFPLTLESARPSHTSQYLCASSERGLGEQFFGPGTRLTVL.

The chain joins TRBV30 to TRBJ2-1; TRBD2 matches 7 bases. J gave up 4 bases and V 0 bases, and 3 bases lay outside the gene matches. CDR1 and CDR2 (germline): GTSNPN, SVGIG (reference sequence). The length of the CDR3 is 14 residues. The CDR3 spells CAWSVGGTYNEQFF. CDR3 sequence (DNA): TGTGCCTGGAGTGTGGGGGGGACTTACAATGAGCAGTTCTTC.

The rearrangement links TRBV10-3 to TRBJ2-7; D is possibly TRBD1 (6 bases). Deletions cut 9 bases from V and 5 bases from J, with 11 bases between. The CDR3 has 11 amino acids. Germline CDR1 ENHRY, CDR2 SYGVKD. The CDR3 is CAILQGNEQYF. The CDR3 DNA sequence: TGTGCCATACTACAGGGAAACGAGCAGTACTTC.

V and J are TRBV7-9 and TRBJ2-7; no definite D call. The CDR3 has 12 amino acids. Trimming took 1 base from V and 7 from J, leaving 8 bases between them. Germline V gene sequence: CDR1 SEHNR, CDR2 FQNEAQ (reference sequence). CDR3 sequence: CASSLGTLEQYF. The CDR3 nucleotides read TGTGCCAGCAGCTTAGGAACTCTTGAGCAGTACTTC.

J is TRBJ1-2 and V is TRBV7-2; weak D call: TRBD1 (6 bases). Trimming left V 5 bases short and J 4 bases short, with 20 bases between. This CDR3 is built from 16 residues. Germline V gene data show CDR1 as SGHTA and CDR2 as FQGNSA. CDR3 DNA: TGTGCCAGCAGCGGATTAGCGGGGGCCCCGGGCTATGGCTACACCTTC. Its translation is CASSGLAGAPGYGYTF. The entire variable domain, with the rest obtained from reference TRBV7-2 and TRBJ1-2, is as follows: GAGVSQSPSNKVTEKGKDVELRCDPISGHTALYWYRQSLGQGLEFLIYFQGNSAPDKSGLPSDRFSAERTGGSVSTLTIQRTQQEDSAVYLCASSGLAGAPGYGYTFGSGTRLTVV.

This sequence joins TRBV4-3 and TRBJ2-5; 11 bases fit TRBD2. Germline CDR1 is LGHNA and CDR2 is YSLEER. CDR3 length: 17 amino acids. V lost 0 bases to trimming and J lost 5 bases; unmatched junction nucleotides: 8. The CDR3 region is CASSQDRLAGFRETQYF. The CDR3 bases are TGCGCCAGCAGCCAAGATCGACTAGCGGGGTTCCGGGAGACCCAGTACTTC.

This rearrangement joins TRBV4-2 to TRBJ1-2; D not resolved. This CDR3 region has 15 residues. Trimming shortened V by 0 bases and J by 0 bases, and 8 bases separated the two germline ends. Germline V lookup: CDR1 LGHNA, CDR2 YNFKEQ. The CDR3 loop reads CASSQERGSNYGYTF. CDR3 DNA sequence: TGTGCCAGCAGCCAAGAACGGGGTTCTAACTATGGCTACACCTTC.

V is TRBV27 and J is TRBJ2-7; 8 nucleotides agree with TRBD1. Unmatched junction bases numbered 3, after V lost 5 bases and J lost 3 bases. The V gene's germline CDR1 is MNHEY and CDR2 SMNVEV (reference sequence). This CDR3 is built from 13 residues. The CDR3 DNA follows: TGTGCCAGCAGTATGGGACAGGTCTACGAGCAGTACTTC. Its translation is CASSMGQVYEQYF.

The genes are TRBV2 and TRBJ2-3, with 10 bases matching TRBD2. Trimming at V came to 5 bases and at J to 0 bases, leaving 11 bases not matched to a gene. The germline V gene encodes CDR1 SNHLY and CDR2 FYNNEI. The CDR3 is made up of 18 amino acids. CDR3 sequence (DNA): TGTGCCAGCAGTCTAGCGGGGGTGGGTGTCACTAGCACAGATACGCAGTATTTT. It is translated as CASSLAGVGVTSTDTQYF.

J is TRBJ2-7 and V is TRBV25-1; the D gene is possibly TRBD1 (6 bases). The germline CDR1 and CDR2 sequences are MGHDK and SYGVNS. This CDR3 is 12 amino acids long. Between the trimmed V and J ends, which lost 4 bases and 3 bases, there was a span of 7 bases. The CDR3 DNA follows: TGTGCCAGCAGTGTAGGGGGCTACGAGCAGTACTTC. Amino acids: CASSVGGYEQYF.

This clone was seen once. The gene calls are TRBV5-5 and TRBJ1-2, with D possibly being TRBD1 (5 bases). There are 12 residues in the CDR3. With 8 bases removed from V and 3 bases from J, the gap between germline ends came to 11 bases. CDR1 and CDR2 from the germline V gene are SGHKS and YYEKEE (reference sequence). The CDR3 nucleotides are TGTGCCAGTCCAGGGATGTACTATGGCTACACCTTC. It codes for CASPGMYYGYTF.

The rearrangement links TRBV27 to TRBJ2-3, with D possibly matching TRBD2 (6 bases). The CDR3 extends over 13 amino acids. Germline lookup yields CDR1 MNHEY and CDR2 SMNVEV (reference sequence). V was shortened by 3 bases and J by 5 bases, with 9 bases between the two germline ends. This chain's CDR3 is CASSFLAVDTQYF. The CDR3 DNA reads TGTGCCAGCAGTTTTTTAGCGGTAGATACGCAGTATTTT.

The V call is TRBV5-1, the J call TRBJ2-1; 10 nucleotides agree with TRBD2. V lost 4 bases and J lost 5; bases outside the gene matches: 9. The length of the CDR3 is 16 residues. Germline CDR1 SGHRS, CDR2 YFSETQ. This CDR3 reads CASSVSSGGPNNEQFF. CDR3 sequence (DNA): TGCGCCAGCAGCGTATCTAGCGGGGGACCAAACAATGAGCAGTTCTTC.

V gene TRBV2 combines with J gene TRBJ2-3; D unclear. Germline CDR1 and CDR2: SNHLY and FYNNEI. The CDR3 length is 13 residues. V shed 6 bases and J shed 4 bases, with 11 bases lying between them. CDR3 coding DNA: TGTGCCAGCAGAGCGATAAACTCAGATACGCAGTATTTT. Protein: CASRAINSDTQYF.